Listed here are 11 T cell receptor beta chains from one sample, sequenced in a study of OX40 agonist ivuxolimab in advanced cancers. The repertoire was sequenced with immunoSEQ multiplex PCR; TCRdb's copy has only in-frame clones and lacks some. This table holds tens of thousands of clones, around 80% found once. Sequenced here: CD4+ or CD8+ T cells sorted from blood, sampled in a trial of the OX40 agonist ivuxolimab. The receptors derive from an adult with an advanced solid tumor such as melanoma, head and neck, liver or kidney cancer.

CDR3 amino acids: CASSQGLAPSYNEQFF. For the CDR3, the DNA is TGTGCCAGCAGCCAAGGACTAGCGCCCTCCTACAATGAGCAGTTCTTC. This sequence joins TRBV11-2 and TRBJ2-1; 9 nucleotides line up with TRBD2. Germline CDR1 is SGHAT and CDR2 is FQNNGV. The CDR3 covers 16 residues. The V gene end was trimmed by 5 bases and the J gene end by 0 bases; junction bases not matched to a gene: 5.

DNA of the CDR3: TGTGCCAGCAGTGATTCGGGACTCCGCTACAATGAGCAGTTCTTC. It encodes CASSDSGLRYNEQFF. The V call is TRBV2, the J call TRBJ2-1; D possibly corresponds to TRBD2 (6 bases). Germline loops: CDR1 SNHLY, CDR2 FYNNEI. The CDR3 length is 15 residues. V lost 3 bases and J lost 3, with 12 bases in between.

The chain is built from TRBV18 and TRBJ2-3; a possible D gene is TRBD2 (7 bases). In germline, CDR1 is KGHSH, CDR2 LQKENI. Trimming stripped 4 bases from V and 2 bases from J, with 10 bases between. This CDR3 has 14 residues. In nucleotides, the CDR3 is TGTGCCAGCTCACAGGGGGGGCCCACAGATACGCAGTATTTT. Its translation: CASSQGGPTDTQYF.

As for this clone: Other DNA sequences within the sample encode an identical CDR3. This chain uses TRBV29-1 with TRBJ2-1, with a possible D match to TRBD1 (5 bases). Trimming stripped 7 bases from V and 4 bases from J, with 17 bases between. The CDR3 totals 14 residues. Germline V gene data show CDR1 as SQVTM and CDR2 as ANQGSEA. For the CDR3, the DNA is TGCAGCGCCGGCCGGCAGGGCTCTTACAATGAGCAGTTCTTC. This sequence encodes CSAGRQGSYNEQFF.

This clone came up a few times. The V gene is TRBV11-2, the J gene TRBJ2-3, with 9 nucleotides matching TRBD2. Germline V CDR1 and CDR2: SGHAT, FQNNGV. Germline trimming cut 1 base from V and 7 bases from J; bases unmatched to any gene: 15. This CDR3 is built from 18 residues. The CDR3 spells CASSLGPPGSGSTNTQYF. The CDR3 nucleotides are TGTGCCAGCAGCTTAGGACCCCCTGGTAGCGGGAGTACTAATACGCAGTATTTT. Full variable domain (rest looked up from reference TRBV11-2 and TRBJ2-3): EAGVAQSPRYKIIEKRQSVAFWCNPISGHATLYWYQQILGQGPKLLIQFQNNGVVDDSQLPKDRFSAERLKGVDSTLKIQPAKLEDSAVYLCASSLGPPGSGSTNTQYFGPGTRLTVL.

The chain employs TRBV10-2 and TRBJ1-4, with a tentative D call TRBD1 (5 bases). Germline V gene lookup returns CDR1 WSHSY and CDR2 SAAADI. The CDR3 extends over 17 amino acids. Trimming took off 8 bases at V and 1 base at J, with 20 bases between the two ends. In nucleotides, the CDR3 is TGCGCCAGCGGCGGGACGGACAACTGGGGAACTAATGAAAAACTGTTTTTT. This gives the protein CASGGTDNWGTNEKLFF.

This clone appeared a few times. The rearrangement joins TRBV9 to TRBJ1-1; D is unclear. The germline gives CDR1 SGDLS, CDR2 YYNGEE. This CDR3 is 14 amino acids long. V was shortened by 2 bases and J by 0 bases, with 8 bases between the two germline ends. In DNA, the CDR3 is TGTGCCAGCAGCGTTGGCAATTTGAACACTGAAGCTTTCTTT. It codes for CASSVGNLNTEAFF.

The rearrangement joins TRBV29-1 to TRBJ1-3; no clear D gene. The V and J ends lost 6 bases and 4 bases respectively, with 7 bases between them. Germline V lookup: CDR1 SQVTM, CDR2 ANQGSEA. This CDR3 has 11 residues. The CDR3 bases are TGCAGCGTCCGCCTGGGAAACACCATATATTTT. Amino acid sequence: CSVRLGNTIYF.

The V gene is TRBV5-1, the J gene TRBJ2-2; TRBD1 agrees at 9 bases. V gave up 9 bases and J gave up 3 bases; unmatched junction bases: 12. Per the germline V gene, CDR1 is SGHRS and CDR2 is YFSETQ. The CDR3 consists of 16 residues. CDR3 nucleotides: TGCGCCACGTTGGGCAGGGACAGGGAGGACACCGGGGAGCTGTTTTTT. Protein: CATLGRDREDTGELFF.

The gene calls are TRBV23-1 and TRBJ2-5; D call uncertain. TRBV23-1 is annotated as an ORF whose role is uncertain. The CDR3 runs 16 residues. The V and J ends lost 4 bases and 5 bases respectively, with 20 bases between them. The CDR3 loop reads CASSPTDPDTVETQYF. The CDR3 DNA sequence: TGCGCCAGCAGTCCTACGGACCCAGACACGGTGGAGACCCAGTACTTC.

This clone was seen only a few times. CDR3 in amino acids: CASSDNGGTDTQYF. CDR3 nucleotides: TGTGCCAGCAGTGACAATGGGGGCACAGATACGCAGTATTTT. This rearrangement joins TRBV5-4 to TRBJ2-3, with D unresolved. V lost 5 bases and J lost 1, with 11 bases in between. The CDR3 is 14 residues long. Germline values: CDR1 SGHNT, CDR2 YYREEE (reference sequence).